Sequencing of this TCR beta chain was carried out in a study of shared clonotypes between healthy human individuals. Study-wide background: The people who gave samples were a couple of women and a few men aged 18 to 49.

Whole-study findings and limits: Naive CD4 clonotypes were shared across a few donors at roughly 5%.

Terminally differentiated effector memory CD45RA+ cells were excluded by CCR7 positive selection of CD45RO-negative cells. Researchers ran the assay at a deep level. The input for sorted-subset replicate PCRs was 200 to 250 ng DNA, 25,000 to 30,000 T cell genomes. The protocol was immunoSEQ multiplex PCR, while the TCRdb copy is restricted to in-frame clones and leaves out a portion. The table has about 2.1 million clones, roughly 93% seen once. CDR3 length: 15 amino acids. J gave up 6 bases and V 1 base, and 3 bases lay outside the gene matches. The germline gives CDR1 SGHRS, CDR2 YFSETQ. Note on this clone: The target antigen is unknown.

The sample comprised naive CD8+ T cells from PBMCs. J is TRBJ2-1 and V is TRBV5-1; 11 bases agree with TRBD2. The origin of this receptor is a man younger than 30 in good health. Some clones in this sample may be carry-over from other donors' samples. This CDR3 is CASSLISGRANEQFF. CDR3 in DNA: TGCGCCAGCAGCTTGATTAGCGGGAGGGCCAATGAGCAGTTCTTC. Full variable domain (remainder filled in from reference TRBV5-1 and TRBJ2-1): KAGVTQTPRYLIKTRGQQVTLSCSPISGHRSVSWYQQTPGQGLQFLFEYFSETQRNKGNFPGRFSGRQFSNSRSEMNVSTLELGDSALYLCASSLISGRANEQFFGPGTRLTVL.